The clone carrying this TCR beta chain occurred many times. TCRdb reprocessed the reads with MiXCR, giving one entry per CDR3 protein. The sample yields some 6,100 distinct CDR3 sequences, about a sixth seen once. The CDR3 contains 15 residues. Germline CDR1 LNHDA, CDR2 SQIVND (reference sequence). The V end lost 4 bases, the J end lost 1 base, and 13 bases lay between the germline ends. This record comes from a study of liver allograft versus peripheral blood T cells. For the study at large: What was compared were the T cell receptor repertoires in transplanted livers and those in the peripheral blood of recipients.

J is TRBJ1-2 and V is TRBV19; D unresolved. This receptor was obtained from a human patient who had a liver transplant. Some T cells may trace back to the graft donor. The CDR3 bases are TGTGCCAGTAGTAGCCGGATTCGGCTTAACTATGGCTACACCTTC. Protein: CASSSRIRLNYGYTF.